A single sample gave rise to the 9 T cell receptor beta chains below, sequenced in a study of T cell changes during pregnancy in multiple sclerosis. The protocol was immunoSEQ multiplex PCR, while the TCRdb copy is restricted to in-frame clones and leaves out a portion. The sample records more than 35,000 clones, approximately 90% being singletons. The material sequenced was CD8+ T cells from peripheral blood mononuclear cells, taken after pregnancy. The receptor source for this set is a female donor in good health, enrolled as a control in a pregnancy study.

This clone was detected many times. The chain employs TRBV6-1 and TRBJ2-5; possibly TRBD1 for D (5 bases). This CDR3 is built from 14 residues. V was clipped by 5 bases and J by 7 bases, with 17 bases between them. The germline V gene encodes CDR1 MNHNS and CDR2 SASEGT. The CDR3: CASSIGTGSGTQYF. DNA of the CDR3: TGTGCCAGCAGTATAGGCACAGGAAGTGGGACCCAGTACTTC.

This clone has just one count. This chain's CDR3 is CAWSGLAGGPKAQYF. Here the CDR3 DNA reads TGTGCCTGGAGTGGTCTAGCGGGGGGGCCTAAGGCCCAGTACTTC. This chain uses TRBV30 with TRBJ2-5, with 12 bases identical to TRBD2. Germline trimming cut 1 base from V and 9 bases from J; bases unmatched to any gene: 9. CDR1 is GTSNPN, CDR2 SVGIG, per germline (reference sequence). The CDR3 runs to 15 residues.

The chain combines TRBV27 with TRBJ1-1, with 8 bases that match TRBD1. This CDR3 is built from 14 residues. V gave up 2 bases and J gave up 3 bases; unmatched junction bases: 2. Germline lookup yields CDR1 MNHEY and CDR2 SMNVEV (reference sequence). In nucleotides, the CDR3 is TGTGCCAGCAGTTTACCAGGGGGCGACACTGAAGCTTTCTTT. As protein: CASSLPGGDTEAFF.

V usage is TRBV9 and J usage is TRBJ1-4; no clear D. The CDR3 extends over 15 amino acids. V was clipped by 3 bases and J by 0 bases, with 9 bases between them. Germline V gene data show CDR1 as SGDLS and CDR2 as YYNGEE. The CDR3 DNA sequence: TGTGCCAGCAGCGGAGGGCCAACAACTAATGAAAAACTGTTTTTT. It encodes CASSGGPTTNEKLFF. Full variable domain (missing parts from reference TRBV9 and TRBJ1-4): DSGVTQTPKHLITATGQRVTLRCSPRSGDLSVYWYQQSLDQGLQFLIQYYNGEERAKGNILERFSAQQFPDLHSELNLSSLELGDSALYFCASSGGPTTNEKLFFGSGTQLSVL.

V is TRBV6-5 and J is TRBJ1-2; no clear D gene. The CDR3 is made up of 14 amino acids. Trimming pared 2 bases from V and 4 bases from J, leaving 11 bases between. CDR1 and CDR2 from the germline V gene are MNHEY and SVGAGI. This CDR3 is CASSYGRTSYGYTF. The CDR3 nucleotides are TGTGCCAGCAGTTACGGTCGAACCAGCTATGGCTACACCTTC.

This chain links TRBV4-1 with TRBJ2-3; D may be TRBD1 (5 bases). V lost 8 bases and J lost 8, with 20 bases in between. The CDR3 is 14 residues long. The germline CDR1 and CDR2 sequences are MGHRA and YSYEKL. CDR3 region: CASSQGPWQGTQYF. In DNA form, the CDR3 reads TGCGCCAGCTCGCAGGGCCCATGGCAGGGTACGCAGTATTTT.

The chain recombines TRBV10-3 with TRBJ2-7; D is unresolved. Germline loops: CDR1 ENHRY, CDR2 SYGVKD. The ends were cut back, 8 bases at V and 6 bases at J, with 14 bases in the middle. This CDR3 has 12 amino acids. CDR3 sequence reads: CAIGQLLGEQYF. The CDR3 region has the DNA TGTGCCATCGGCCAATTGCTTGGCGAGCAGTACTTC.

J is TRBJ2-3 and V is TRBV5-4; D is unresolved. Germline V CDR1 and CDR2: SGHNT, YYREEE (reference sequence). V was trimmed by 0 bases and J by 3 bases, leaving 11 bases between them. This CDR3 is built from 15 residues. CDR3 residues: CASSLGGSATDTQYF. DNA of the CDR3: TGTGCCAGCAGCTTGGGTGGCAGCGCGACAGATACGCAGTATTTT.

The CDR3 sequence: CASSLVGAIRGTEAFF. In DNA, the CDR3 is TGTGCCAGCAGCTTAGTTGGCGCAATCCGGGGAACTGAAGCTTTCTTT. V and J are TRBV7-8 and TRBJ1-1, with D uncertain. The ends were cut back, 1 base at V and 5 bases at J, with 17 bases in the middle. Germline lookup yields CDR1 SGHVS and CDR2 FQNEAQ. This CDR3 comprises 16 residues.